The clone carrying this T cell receptor (beta chain) was detected only a few times. Its antigen remains unidentified. Investigators separated out CD4+ T cells once 10 days of culture had passed. Sometime from March through December 2020, the person acquired a SARS-CoV-2 infection that PCR confirmed. The cohort was immunized with two doses of either the BNT162b2 or mRNA-1273 vaccine. At days 3 and 7, half of the medium was exchanged for IL-2 medium. The source of the sample is a study of vaccination effects on CD4 cells after COVID-19. On the study more broadly: Both late and early after vaccination, a few convalescent patients were sampled. Post-vaccine draws lagged the second dose by a median of 72 days.

TCRdb keeps only in-frame clones here, not all; method: immunoSEQ multiplex PCR. The sample lists around 53,000 clones, 65% to 75% seen once, with 4.5% to 5.5% in the top ten. There are 14 residues in the CDR3. This clonotype was sampled from a human donor who had a prior SARS-CoV-2 infection. The material was CD4+ T cells from PBMCs cultured without peptide, obtained after COVID-19 vaccination. V is TRBV12-2 and J is TRBJ1-6. TRBV12-2 is listed as a pseudogene. The CDR3 region is CASRFWGYNSPLHF. In DNA form, the CDR3 reads TGTGCAAGTCGCTTTTGGGGTTATAATTCACCCCTCCACTTT.